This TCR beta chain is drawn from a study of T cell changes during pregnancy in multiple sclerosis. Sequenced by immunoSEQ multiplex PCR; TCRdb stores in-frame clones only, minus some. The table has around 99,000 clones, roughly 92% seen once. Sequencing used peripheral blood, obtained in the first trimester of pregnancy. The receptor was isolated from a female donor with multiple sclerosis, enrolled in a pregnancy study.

The CDR3 bases are TGTGCCAGCAGTCCCGGCAGGGGGCGAACCTACGAGCAGTACTTC. It encodes CASSPGRGRTYEQYF. The chain employs TRBV6-6 and TRBJ2-7; 8 bases are a match to TRBD1. The V gene's germline CDR1 is MNHNY and CDR2 SVGAGI (reference sequence). The CDR3 loop spans 15 amino acids. The ends lost 5 bases at V and 2 bases at J; junction bases unmatched: 8.